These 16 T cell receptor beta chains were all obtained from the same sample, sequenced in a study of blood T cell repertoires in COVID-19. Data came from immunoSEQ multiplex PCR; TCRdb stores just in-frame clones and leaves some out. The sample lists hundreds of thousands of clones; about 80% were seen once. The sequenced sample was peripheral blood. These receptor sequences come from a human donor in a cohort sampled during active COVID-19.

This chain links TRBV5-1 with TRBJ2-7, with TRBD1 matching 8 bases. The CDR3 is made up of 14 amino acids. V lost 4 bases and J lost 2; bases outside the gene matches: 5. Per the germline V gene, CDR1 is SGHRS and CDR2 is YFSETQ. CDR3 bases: TGCGCCAGCAGCATTAGGACAGGGACCTACGAGCAGTACTTC. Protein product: CASSIRTGTYEQYF.

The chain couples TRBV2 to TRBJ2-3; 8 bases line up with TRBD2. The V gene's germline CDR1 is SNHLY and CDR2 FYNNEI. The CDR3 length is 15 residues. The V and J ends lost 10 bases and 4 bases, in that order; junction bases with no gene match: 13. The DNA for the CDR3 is TGTGCCACCGAATTAACAGCGGGAGTGTCAGATACGCAGTATTTT. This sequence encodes CATELTAGVSDTQYF.

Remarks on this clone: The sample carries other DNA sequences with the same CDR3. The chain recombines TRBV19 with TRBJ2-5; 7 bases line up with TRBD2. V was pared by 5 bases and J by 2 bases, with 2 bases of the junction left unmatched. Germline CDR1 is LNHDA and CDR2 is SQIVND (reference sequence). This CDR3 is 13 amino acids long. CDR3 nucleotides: TGTGCCAGTAGTTTGGGACTACAAGAGACCCAGTACTTC. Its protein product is CASSLGLQETQYF.

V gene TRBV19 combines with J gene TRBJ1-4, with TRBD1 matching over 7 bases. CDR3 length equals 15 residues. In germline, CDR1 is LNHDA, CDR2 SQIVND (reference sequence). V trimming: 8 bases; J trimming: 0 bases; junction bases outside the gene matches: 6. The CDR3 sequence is CASVGQDATNEKLFF. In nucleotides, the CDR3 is TGTGCCAGTGTTGGACAGGACGCAACTAATGAAAAACTGTTTTTT.

CDR3 in DNA: TGTGCCAGCAAGGCCAGGGGTGAATCAGATACGCAGTATTTT. The encoded protein is CASKARGESDTQYF. This chain joins TRBV27 and TRBJ2-3; perhaps TRBD1 as D (6 bases). The V end lost 7 bases, the J end lost 4 bases, and 15 bases lay between the germline ends. This CDR3 spans 14 amino acids. Germline-derived CDR1 and CDR2 are MNHEY and SMNVEV (reference sequence).

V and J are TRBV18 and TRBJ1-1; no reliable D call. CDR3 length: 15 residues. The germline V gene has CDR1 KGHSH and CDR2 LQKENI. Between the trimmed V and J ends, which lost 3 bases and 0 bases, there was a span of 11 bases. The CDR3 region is CASSPAGRLNTEAFF. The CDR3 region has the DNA TGTGCCAGCTCACCTGCGGGCCGCCTGAACACTGAAGCTTTCTTT.

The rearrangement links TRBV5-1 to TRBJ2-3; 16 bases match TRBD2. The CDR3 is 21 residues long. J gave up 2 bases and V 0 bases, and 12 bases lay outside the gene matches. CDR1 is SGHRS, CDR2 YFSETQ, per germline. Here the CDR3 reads CASSLGRPGLAGGLHTDTQYF. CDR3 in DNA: TGCGCCAGCAGCTTGGGCCGCCCGGGACTAGCGGGAGGGCTCCACACAGATACGCAGTATTTT.

CDR3 amino acids: CASRPPPGEAFF. Written as DNA, the CDR3 is TGCGCCAGCAGACCGCCACCGGGGGAAGCTTTCTTT. V gene TRBV5-1 combines with J gene TRBJ1-1; D is ambiguous. Trimming stripped 5 bases from V and 8 bases from J, with 13 bases between. The length of the CDR3 is 12 residues. Germline V gene sequence: CDR1 SGHRS, CDR2 YFSETQ.

CDR3 DNA: TGTGCCAGCTCACCCTCCCGGGGAGGGGTGGAGACCCAGTACTTC. It encodes CASSPSRGGVETQYF. The rearrangement joins TRBV18 to TRBJ2-5, with TRBD2 matching over 7 bases. V shed 3 bases and J 5 bases; nucleotides not matched to a gene: 9. The germline CDR1 and CDR2 sequences are KGHSH and LQKENI. This CDR3 is built from 15 residues.

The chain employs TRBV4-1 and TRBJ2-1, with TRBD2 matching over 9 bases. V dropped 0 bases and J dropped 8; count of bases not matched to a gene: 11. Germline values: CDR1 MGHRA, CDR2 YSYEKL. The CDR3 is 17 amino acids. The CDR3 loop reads CASSQDGPREGWDEQFF. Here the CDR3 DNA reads TGCGCCAGCAGCCAAGACGGGCCGCGGGAGGGTTGGGATGAGCAGTTCTTC.

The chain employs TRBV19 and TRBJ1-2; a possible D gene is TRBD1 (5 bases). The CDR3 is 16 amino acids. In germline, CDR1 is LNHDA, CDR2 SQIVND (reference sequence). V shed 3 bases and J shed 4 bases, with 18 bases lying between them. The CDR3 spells CASSIATGGDRYGYTF. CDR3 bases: TGTGCCAGTAGTATTGCAACAGGTGGAGACCGCTATGGCTACACCTTC.

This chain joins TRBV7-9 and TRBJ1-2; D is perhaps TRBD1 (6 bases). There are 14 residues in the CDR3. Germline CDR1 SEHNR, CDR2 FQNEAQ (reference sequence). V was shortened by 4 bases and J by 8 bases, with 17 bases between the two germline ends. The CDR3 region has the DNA TGTGCCAGCAGCTCGCCGCGGGCAGGGGAAGGCTACACCTTC. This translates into CASSSPRAGEGYTF. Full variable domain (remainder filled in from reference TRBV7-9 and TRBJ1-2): DTGVSQNPRHKITKRGQNVTFRCDPISEHNRLYWYRQTLGQGPEFLTYFQNEAQLEKSRLLSDRFSAERPKGSFSTLEIQRTEQGDSAMYLCASSSPRAGEGYTFGSGTRLTVV.

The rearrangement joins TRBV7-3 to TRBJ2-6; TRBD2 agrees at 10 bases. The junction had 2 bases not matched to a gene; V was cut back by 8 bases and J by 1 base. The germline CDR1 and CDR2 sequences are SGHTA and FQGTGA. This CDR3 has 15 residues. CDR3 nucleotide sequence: TGTGCCAGCCGAGCGGGAGGGTCTGGGGCCAACGTCCTGACTTTC. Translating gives CASRAGGSGANVLTF.

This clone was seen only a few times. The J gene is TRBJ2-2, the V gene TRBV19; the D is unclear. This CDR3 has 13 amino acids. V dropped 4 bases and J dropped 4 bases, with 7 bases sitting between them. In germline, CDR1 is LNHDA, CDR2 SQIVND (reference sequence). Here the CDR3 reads CASSTRFTGELFF. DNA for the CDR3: TGTGCCAGTAGTACCCGGTTCACCGGGGAGCTGTTTTTT. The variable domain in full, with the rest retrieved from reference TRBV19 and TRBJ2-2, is DGGITQSPKYLFRKEGQNVTLSCEQNLNHDAMYWYRQDPGQGLRLIYYSQIVNDFQKGDIAEGYSVSREKKESFPLTVTSAQKNPTAFYLCASSTRFTGELFFGEGSRLTVL.

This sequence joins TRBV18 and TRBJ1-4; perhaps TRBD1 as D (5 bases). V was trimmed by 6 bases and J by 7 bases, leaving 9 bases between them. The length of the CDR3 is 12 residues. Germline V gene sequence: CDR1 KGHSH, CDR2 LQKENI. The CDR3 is CASSQGGEKLFF. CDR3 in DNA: TGTGCCAGCTCCCAGGGCGGTGAAAAACTGTTTTTT. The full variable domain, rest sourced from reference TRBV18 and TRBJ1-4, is NAGVMQNPRHLVRRRGQEARLRCSPMKGHSHVYWYRQLPEEGLKFMVYLQKENIIDESGMPKERFSAEFPKEGPSILRIQQVVRGDSAAYFCASSQGGEKLFFGSGTQLSVL.

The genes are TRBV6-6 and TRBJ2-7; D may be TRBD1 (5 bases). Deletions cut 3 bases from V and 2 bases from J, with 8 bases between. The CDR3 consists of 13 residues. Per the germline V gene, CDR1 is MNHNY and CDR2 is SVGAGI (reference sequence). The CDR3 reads CASSYDSTYEQYF. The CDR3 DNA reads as TGTGCCAGCAGTTATGACAGCACCTACGAGCAGTACTTC.